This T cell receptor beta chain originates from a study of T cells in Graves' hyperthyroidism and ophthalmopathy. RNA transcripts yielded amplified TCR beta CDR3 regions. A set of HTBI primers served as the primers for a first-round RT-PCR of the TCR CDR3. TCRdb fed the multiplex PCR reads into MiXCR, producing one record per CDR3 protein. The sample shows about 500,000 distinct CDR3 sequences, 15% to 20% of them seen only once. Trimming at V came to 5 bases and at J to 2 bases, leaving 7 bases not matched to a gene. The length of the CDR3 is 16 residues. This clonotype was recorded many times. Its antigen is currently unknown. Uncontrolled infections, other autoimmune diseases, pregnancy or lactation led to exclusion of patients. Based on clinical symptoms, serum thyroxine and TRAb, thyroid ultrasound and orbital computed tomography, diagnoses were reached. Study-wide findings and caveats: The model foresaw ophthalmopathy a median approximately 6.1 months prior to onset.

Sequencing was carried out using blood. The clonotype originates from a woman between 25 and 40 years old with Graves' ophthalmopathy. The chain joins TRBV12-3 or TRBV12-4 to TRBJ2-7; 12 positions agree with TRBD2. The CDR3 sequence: CASSPPLAGGTYEQYF. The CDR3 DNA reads TGTGCCAGCAGTCCGCCCCTAGCGGGGGGGACCTACGAGCAGTACTTC.